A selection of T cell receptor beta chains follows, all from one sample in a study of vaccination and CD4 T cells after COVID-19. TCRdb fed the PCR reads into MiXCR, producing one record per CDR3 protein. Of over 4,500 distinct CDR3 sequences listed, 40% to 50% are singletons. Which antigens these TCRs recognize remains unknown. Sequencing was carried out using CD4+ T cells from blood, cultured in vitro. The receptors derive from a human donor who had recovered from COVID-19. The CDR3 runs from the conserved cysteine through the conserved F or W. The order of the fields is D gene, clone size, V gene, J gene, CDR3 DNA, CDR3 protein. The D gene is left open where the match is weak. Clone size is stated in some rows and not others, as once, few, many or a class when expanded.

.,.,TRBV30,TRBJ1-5,TGTGCCTGGACCAGTGAGGGGGTGGGATGGCCCCAGCATTTT,CAWTSEGVGWPQHF
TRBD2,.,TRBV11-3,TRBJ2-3,TGTGCCAGCAGCTTTCGGTCTAGCGGGGGCGCTTCCACAGATACGCAGTATTTT,CASSFRSSGGASTDTQYF
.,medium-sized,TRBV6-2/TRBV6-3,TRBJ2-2,TGTGCCAGCACCTATAGTCGGACCGGGGAGCTGTTTTTT,CASTYSRTGELFF
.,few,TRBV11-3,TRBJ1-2,TGTGCCAGCAGCTTAGAGACCGGGAACTATGGCTACACCTTC,CASSLETGNYGYTF
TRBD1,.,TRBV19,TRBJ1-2,TGTGCCAGTAGTACTGAGGGGGCGGGAGGCAACTATGGCTACACCTTC,CASSTEGAGGNYGYTF
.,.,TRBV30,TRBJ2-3,TGTGCCTGGAGTAGGCTGCCACGCACAGATACGCAGTATTTT,CAWSRLPRTDTQYF
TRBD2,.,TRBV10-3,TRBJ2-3,TGTGCCATCAGTGAAGGTCTAGCGGGGAGCACAGATACGCAGTATTTT,CAISEGLAGSTDTQYF
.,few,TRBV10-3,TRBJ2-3,TGTGCCAATTCCAGGGACGGTTCTGGTGCTACGCAGTATTTT,CANSRDGSGATQYF
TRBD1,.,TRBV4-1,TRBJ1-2,TGCGCCAGCAGCCAAGAGGGACAGGGATTTTTTTATGGCTACACCTTC,CASSQEGQGFFYGYTF
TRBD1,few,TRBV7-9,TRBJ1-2,TGTGCCAGCAGCTTCGACAGGGGAGTATTGGGCGGTCACGTTTCTAACTATGGCTACACCTTC,CASSFDRGVLGGHVSNYGYTF
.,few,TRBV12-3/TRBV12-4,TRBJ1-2,TGTGCCAGCAGCTCCCGAAGGGGGTCATATGGCTACACCTTC,CASSSRRGSYGYTF
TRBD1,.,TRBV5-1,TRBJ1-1,TGCGCCAGCAGCTTGGATCAGGGGCGTGGGACAGGGGCTGAAGCTTTCTTT,CASSLDQGRGTGAEAFF
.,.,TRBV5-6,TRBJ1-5,TGTGCCAGCAGCTGGCAGAGTAATCAGCCCCAGCATTTT,CASSWQSNQPQHF
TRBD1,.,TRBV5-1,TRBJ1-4,TGCGCCAGCAGCTTTCAGGGGGTTAGCACTAATGAAAAACTGTTTTTT,CASSFQGVSTNEKLFF
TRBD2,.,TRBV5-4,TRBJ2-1,TGTGCCAGCAGTTCCCCCCCCAGCGGGGGGGCTTTAAATGAGCAGTTCTTC,CASSSPPSGGALNEQFF
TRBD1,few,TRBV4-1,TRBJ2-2,TGCGCCAGCAGCCAACTGGGACAGGGGGCCTTGGGCGGGGAGCTGTTTTTT,CASSQLGQGALGGELFF
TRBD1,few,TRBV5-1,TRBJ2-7,TGCGCCAGCAGCTCACAGGGGGCCCTCGCTCCCGAGCAGTACTTC,CASSSQGALAPEQYF
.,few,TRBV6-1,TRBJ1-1,TGTGCCAGCAGCTGGGACAAGAACACTGAAGCTTTCTTT,CASSWDKNTEAFF
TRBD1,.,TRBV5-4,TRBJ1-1,TGTGCCAGCAGTCCCCCCGGGACAGGGCTCCGGACTGAAGCTTTCTTT,CASSPPGTGLRTEAFF
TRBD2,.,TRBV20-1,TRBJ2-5,TGCAGTGCTAGTCGCCTGTTGGTGTTAGCGGGGGGGCCGGGGCAAGAGACCCAGTACTTC,CSASRLLVLAGGPGQETQYF
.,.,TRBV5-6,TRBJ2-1,TGTGCCAGCAGCCCGGGTAACGGGCAGGGGGAGCAGTTCTTC,CASSPGNGQGEQFF
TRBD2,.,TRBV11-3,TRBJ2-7,TGTGCCAGCAGCCGGACTAGCGGGGTAGAGGTGCAGTACTTC,CASSRTSGVEVQYF
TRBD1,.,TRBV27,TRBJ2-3,TGTGCCAGCAGTTCCCCGACAGGGGTCCCTCCTAGCACAGATACGCAGTATTTT,CASSSPTGVPPSTDTQYF
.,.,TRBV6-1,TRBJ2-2,TGTGCCAGCACGAATTCGAAGGGGGAGCTGTTTTTT,CASTNSKGELFF
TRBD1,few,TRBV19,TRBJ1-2,TGTGCCAGTAGTATCGGACAGGGAGGCGGCTACACCTTC,CASSIGQGGGYTF
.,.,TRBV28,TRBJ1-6,TGTGCCAGCAGACTGGGACAATCCGATTCACCCCTCCACTTT,CASRLGQSDSPLHF
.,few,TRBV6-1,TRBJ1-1,TGTGCCAGCAGCAACCGACGGGACACCATGAACACTGAAGCTTTCTTT,CASSNRRDTMNTEAFF
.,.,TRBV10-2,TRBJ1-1,TGCGCCAGCAGTGACAGGGCGGGTAACACTGAAGCTTTCTTT,CASSDRAGNTEAFF
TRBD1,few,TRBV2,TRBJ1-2,TGTGCCAGCAGCCCGGACAGGGGGGGCTACACCTTC,CASSPDRGGYTF
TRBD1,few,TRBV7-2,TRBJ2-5,TGTGCCAGCAGCTTAGCATCAGGGGGAGTAGAGACCCAGTACTTC,CASSLASGGVETQYF
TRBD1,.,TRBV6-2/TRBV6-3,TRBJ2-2,TGTGCCAGCAGTTCGGGACAGCACACCGGGGAGCTGTTTTTT,CASSSGQHTGELFF
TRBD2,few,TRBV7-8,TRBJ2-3,TGTGCCAGCAGCTTAGGGCCCCGCGGGGGGGGCACAGATACGCAGTATTTT,CASSLGPRGGGTDTQYF
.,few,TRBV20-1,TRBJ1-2,TGCAGTGCTAAGCAGGACAGTTTGGGGGCCTACTATGGCTACACCTTC,CSAKQDSLGAYYGYTF
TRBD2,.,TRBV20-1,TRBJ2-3,TGCAGTGCTAGAGGAGTAGCGGGGGTAGGAGCAGATACGCAGTATTTT,CSARGVAGVGADTQYF
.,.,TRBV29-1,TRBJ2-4,TGCAGCGTGGGGACGGTAGCCAAAAACATTCAGTACTTC,CSVGTVAKNIQYF
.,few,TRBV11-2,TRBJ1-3,TGTGCCAGCAGGTCCGGGGACACCCGCTCTGGAAACACCATATATTTT,CASRSGDTRSGNTIYF
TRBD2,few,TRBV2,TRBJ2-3,TGTGCCAGCAGTCGGTTAGCGGGGGGGCCCACAGATACGCAGTATTTT,CASSRLAGGPTDTQYF
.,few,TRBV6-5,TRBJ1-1,TGTGCCAGCAGTTCAAGTCACACTGAAGCTTTCTTT,CASSSSHTEAFF
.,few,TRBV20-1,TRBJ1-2,TGCAGTGCTTCACGGGGAGGTACGGACTATGGCTACACCTTC,CSASRGGTDYGYTF
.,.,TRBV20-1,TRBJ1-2,TGCAGTGCTAGAGGCCCTTCGACAGAGAACTATGGCTACACCTTC,CSARGPSTENYGYTF
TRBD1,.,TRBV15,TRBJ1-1,TGTGCCACCAGCCGCTCAAGGGACAGAGGCACTGAAGCTTTCTTT,CATSRSRDRGTEAFF
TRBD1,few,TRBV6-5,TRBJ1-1,TGTGCCAGCAGTCTACTCTTCCAACCGACCCAGGACAGGCGGAACACTGAAGCTTTCTTT,CASSLLFQPTQDRRNTEAFF
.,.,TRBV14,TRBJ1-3,TGTGCCAGCAGCCAAGGTGCAGGGGGAAACACCATATATTTT,CASSQGAGGNTIYF
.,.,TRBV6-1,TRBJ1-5,TGTGCCAGCAGTCCCCAGGGTGGGGGGGCCAATCAGCCCCAGCATTTT,CASSPQGGGANQPQHF
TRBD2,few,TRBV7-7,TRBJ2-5,TGTGCCAGCAGCCCCACCGGGACTAGACGAAAGACCCAGTACTTC,CASSPTGTRRKTQYF
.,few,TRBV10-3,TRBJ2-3,TGTGCCATCAGTGCCCTTGCGGATACGCAGTATTTT,CAISALADTQYF
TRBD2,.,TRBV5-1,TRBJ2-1,TGCGCCAGCAGTGGGGGGGGGTACAATGAGCAGTTCTTC,CASSGGGYNEQFF
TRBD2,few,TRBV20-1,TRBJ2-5,TGCAGTGCTAGAGATTACTGGCTAGCGGGGGCCCAACAAGAGACCCAGTACTTC,CSARDYWLAGAQQETQYF
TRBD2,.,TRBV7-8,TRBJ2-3,TGTGCCAGCAGCTCCCACCCCTTAGCGGGGAAGGGTTATACGCAGTATTTT,CASSSHPLAGKGYTQYF
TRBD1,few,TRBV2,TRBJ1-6,TGTGCCAGCAGTCCCGGGACAGGGAATGGATCACCCCTCCACTTT,CASSPGTGNGSPLHF
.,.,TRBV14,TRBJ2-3,TGTGCCAGCAGCCAGGAGCTGGGGGATACGCAGTATTTT,CASSQELGDTQYF
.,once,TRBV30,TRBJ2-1,TGTGCCTGGAGTGCGTGGGGGCTATGGGATGAGCAGTTCTTC,CAWSAWGLWDEQFF
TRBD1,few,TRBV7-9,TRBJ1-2,TGTGCCAGCAGCTTAGCAAGGGGACAGGGGGCCTGGTTTGACTATGGCTACACCTTC,CASSLARGQGAWFDYGYTF
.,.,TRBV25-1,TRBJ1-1,TGTGCCAGCAACGAAAACAGGGACGGGGCTGAAGCTTTCTTT,CASNENRDGAEAFF
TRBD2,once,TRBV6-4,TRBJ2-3,TGTGCCAGCAGTGACTGGCCGGTAGCGGGGTCAGATACGCAGTATTTT,CASSDWPVAGSDTQYF
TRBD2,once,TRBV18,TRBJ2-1,TGTGCCAGCTCTGCCGGGACTAGCGGAACAAATGAGCAGTTCTTC,CASSAGTSGTNEQFF
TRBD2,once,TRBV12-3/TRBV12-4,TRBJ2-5,TGTGCCAGCAGTTTTAAGCGGGGGGGCCAGGAGACCCAGTACTTC,CASSFKRGGQETQYF
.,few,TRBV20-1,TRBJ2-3,TGCAGTGCTAGAGATTTTGCTAGCAAAGATACGCAGTATTTT,CSARDFASKDTQYF
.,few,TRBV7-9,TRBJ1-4,TGTGCCAGCAGCTTAAGGGTTGCAACTAATGAAAAACTGTTTTTT,CASSLRVATNEKLFF
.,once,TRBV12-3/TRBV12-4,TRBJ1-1,TGTGCCAGCAAGAGAGGGACTGAAGCTTTCTTT,CASKRGTEAFF